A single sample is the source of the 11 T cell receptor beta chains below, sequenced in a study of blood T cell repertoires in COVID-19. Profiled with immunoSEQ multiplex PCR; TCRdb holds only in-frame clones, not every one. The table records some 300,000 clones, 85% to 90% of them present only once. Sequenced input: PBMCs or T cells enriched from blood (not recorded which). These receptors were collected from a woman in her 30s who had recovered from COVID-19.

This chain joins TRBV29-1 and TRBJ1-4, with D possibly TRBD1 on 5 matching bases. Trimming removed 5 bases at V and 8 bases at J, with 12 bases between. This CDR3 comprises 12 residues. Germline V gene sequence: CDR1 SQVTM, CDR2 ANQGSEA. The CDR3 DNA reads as TGCAGCGTTTACGGGGGTGAGGAAAAACTGTTTTTT. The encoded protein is CSVYGGEEKLFF.

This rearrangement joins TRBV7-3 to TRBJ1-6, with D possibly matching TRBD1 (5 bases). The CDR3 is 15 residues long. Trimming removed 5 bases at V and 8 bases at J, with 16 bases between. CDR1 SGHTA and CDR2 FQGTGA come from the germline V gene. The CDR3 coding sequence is TGTGCCAGCAGCCCCCCCAGGGCTCATGATTCACCCCTCCACTTT. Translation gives CASSPPRAHDSPLHF.

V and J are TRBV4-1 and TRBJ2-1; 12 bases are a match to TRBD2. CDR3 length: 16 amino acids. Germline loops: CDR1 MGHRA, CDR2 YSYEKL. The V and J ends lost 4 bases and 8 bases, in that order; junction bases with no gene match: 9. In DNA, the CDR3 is TGCGCCAGCAGCCGAGGACTAGCGGGACCCCGCGATGAGCAGTTCTTC. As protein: CASSRGLAGPRDEQFF.

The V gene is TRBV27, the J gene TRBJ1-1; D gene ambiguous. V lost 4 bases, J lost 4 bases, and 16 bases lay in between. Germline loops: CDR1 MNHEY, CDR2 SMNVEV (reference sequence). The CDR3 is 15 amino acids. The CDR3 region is CASSSGDLRGTEAFF. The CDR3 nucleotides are TGTGCCAGCAGTTCTGGGGATCTACGGGGCACTGAAGCTTTCTTT.

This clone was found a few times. The CDR3 nucleotides are TGTGCCAGCAGCACGACTGATCCGGGACAGGGGTACGAGCAGTACTTC. Amino acid sequence: CASSTTDPGQGYEQYF. The chain combines TRBV7-9 with TRBJ2-7, with 10 nucleotides matching TRBD1. The CDR3 runs to 16 residues. V trimming: 5 bases; J trimming: 4 bases; junction bases outside the gene matches: 11. Germline V CDR1 and CDR2: SEHNR, FQNEAQ (reference sequence).

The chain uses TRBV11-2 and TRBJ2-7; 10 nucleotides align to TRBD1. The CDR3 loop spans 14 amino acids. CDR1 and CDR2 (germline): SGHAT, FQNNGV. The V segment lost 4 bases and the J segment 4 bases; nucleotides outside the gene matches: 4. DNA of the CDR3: TGTGCCAGCAGCTCGACAGGGGGCTCGTACGAGCAGTACTTC. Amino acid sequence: CASSSTGGSYEQYF.

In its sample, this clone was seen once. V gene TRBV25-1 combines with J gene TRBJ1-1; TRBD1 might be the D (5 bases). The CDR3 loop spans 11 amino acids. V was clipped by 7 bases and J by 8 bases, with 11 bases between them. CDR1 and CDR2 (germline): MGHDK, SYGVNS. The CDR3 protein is CASKWGGEAFF. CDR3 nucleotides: TGTGCCAGCAAGTGGGGGGGGGAAGCTTTCTTT.

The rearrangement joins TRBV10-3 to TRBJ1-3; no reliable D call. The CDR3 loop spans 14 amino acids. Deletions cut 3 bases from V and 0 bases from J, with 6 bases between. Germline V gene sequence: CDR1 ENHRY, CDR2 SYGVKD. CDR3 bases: TGTGCCATCAGTGACGCGGACTCTGGAAACACCATATATTTT. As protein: CAISDADSGNTIYF.

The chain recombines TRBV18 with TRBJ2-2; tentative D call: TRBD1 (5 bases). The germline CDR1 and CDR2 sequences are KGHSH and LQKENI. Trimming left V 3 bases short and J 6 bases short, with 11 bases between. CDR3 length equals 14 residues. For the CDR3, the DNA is TGTGCCAGCTCACCCCCCGGCAGGGCCGGGGAGCTGTTTTTT. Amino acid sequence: CASSPPGRAGELFF.

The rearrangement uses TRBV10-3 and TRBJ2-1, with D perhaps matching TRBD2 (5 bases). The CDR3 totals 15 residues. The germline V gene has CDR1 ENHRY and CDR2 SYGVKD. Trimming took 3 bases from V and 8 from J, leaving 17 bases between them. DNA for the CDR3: TGTGCCATCAGTGAAAGCCTAGCAGGAAGCTATGAGCAGTTCTTC. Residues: CAISESLAGSYEQFF.

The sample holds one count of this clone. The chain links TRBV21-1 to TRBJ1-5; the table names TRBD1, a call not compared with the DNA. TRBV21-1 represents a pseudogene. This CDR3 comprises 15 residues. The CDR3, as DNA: TGTGCCAGCAGCACACAGGGAAAGGACAATCAGCCCCAGCATTTT. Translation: CASSTQGKDNQPQHF.